This TCR beta chain originates from a study of technical replicates of blood from four donors. This CDR3 contains 16 residues. After removal of 4 bases from V and 8 bases from J, the junction contained 15 bases not matched to a gene. Looked up from germline, CDR1 is MNHNS and CDR2 is SASEGT. TCRdb keeps only in-frame clones here, not all; method: immunoSEQ multiplex PCR. Counted here are roughly 92,000 clones, approximately 95% occurring once; the ten biggest clones make up 0.34%. The source material was T cells isolated from PBMCs. J is TRBJ1-2 and V is TRBV6-1; the match to TRBD1 covers 8 bases. The TCR sequence derives from a human donor in good health. In DNA, the CDR3 is TGTGCCAGCAGTGCCCACAGGGGGTTGGGCCTCGGGGGCTACACCTTC. Its protein is CASSAHRGLGLGGYTF.